This T cell receptor beta chain was captured by sequencing in a study of blood T cell repertoires in COVID-19. Turning to the study itself: T cells, B-cell-depleted T cells, or PBMCs supplied cDNA or gDNA.

Authors' methods: Amplification of reference gene primers provided the estimated nucleated cell counts. TCRdb's copy holds only in-frame clones and misses some; the assay was immunoSEQ multiplex PCR. V and J calls and clone size are as listed in that table; D and trimming were resolved from the DNA. Among approximately 120,000 clones listed, 85% to 90% were seen once. Followed over time, Seattle patients had been enrolled while infection was active. This CDR3 spans 11 amino acids. The V end was cut by 7 bases, the J end by 9 bases, with 13 bases between. Germline-derived CDR1 and CDR2 are MNHEY and SVGAGI.

This chain links TRBV6-5 with TRBJ2-7; weak D call: TRBD2 (7 bases). The sequence was collected from a woman over 75 with COVID-19, enrolled during active disease. The sequenced sample was peripheral blood. The CDR3 sequence is CASKEGGRQYF. CDR3 bases: TGTGCCAGCAAAGAGGGGGGGAGGCAGTACTTC.